What follows are 32 T cell receptor beta chains derived from one specimen sequenced in a study of cytomegalovirus exposure and HLA in healthy donors. Method: immunoSEQ multiplex PCR; TCRdb's copy keeps in-frame clones and lacks some. The sample contains under 85,000 clones, around 94% of which appear only once. Sequencing used PBMCs. Receptor source: a woman younger than 35 in good health and CMV-seropositive.

This clone was counted between two and nine times. V gene TRBV5-1 combines with J gene TRBJ2-1, with 10 nucleotides matching TRBD2. This CDR3 is 16 amino acids long. Unmatched junction bases numbered 5, after V lost 4 bases and J lost 1 base. The germline V gene encodes CDR1 SGHRS and CDR2 YFSETQ. CDR3 coding DNA: TGCGCCAGCAGCGAAAGGACTAGCGGTTCCTACAATGAGCAGTTCTTC. Translation: CASSERTSGSYNEQFF. Looking up the rest from reference TRBV5-1 and TRBJ2-1 gives the full variable domain: KAGVTQTPRYLIKTRGQQVTLSCSPISGHRSVSWYQQTPGQGLQFLFEYFSETQRNKGNFPGRFSGRQFSNSRSEMNVSTLELGDSALYLCASSERTSGSYNEQFFGPGTRLTVL.

V gene TRBV27 combines with J gene TRBJ2-2, with a possible D match to TRBD1 (7 bases). Between the trimmed V and J ends, which lost 8 bases and 0 bases, there was a span of 13 bases. CDR3 length: 15 amino acids. Germline V gene lookup returns CDR1 MNHEY and CDR2 SMNVEV (reference sequence). CDR3 coding DNA: TGTGCCAGCTGGGGCAGGGGGGCGAACACCGGGGAGCTGTTTTTT. Its translation: CASWGRGANTGELFF.

The CDR3 sequence: CASSLAGAGFEQYF. The DNA of the CDR3 is TGTGCCAGCAGCTTAGCAGGGGCAGGATTCGAGCAGTACTTC. This chain links TRBV7-2 with TRBJ2-7, with a weak D call TRBD1 (5 bases). Trimming pared 0 bases from V and 6 bases from J, leaving 12 bases between. The CDR3 length is 14 residues. Looked up from germline, CDR1 is SGHTA and CDR2 is FQGNSA.

This chain links TRBV28 with TRBJ2-5; tentatively, D is TRBD2 (6 bases). Germline CDR1 and CDR2: MDHEN and SYDVKM. The CDR3 contains 14 residues. Between the trimmed V and J ends, which lost 2 bases and 2 bases, there was a span of 9 bases. This chain's CDR3 is CASSLGGGQETQYF. CDR3 nucleotides: TGTGCCAGCAGTTTAGGTGGGGGGCAAGAGACCCAGTACTTC.

The chain recombines TRBV28 with TRBJ2-7, with a tentative D call TRBD2 (5 bases). The CDR3 covers 13 residues. V was shortened by 5 bases and J by 7 bases, with 15 bases between the two germline ends. Germline lookup yields CDR1 MDHEN and CDR2 SYDVKM. The CDR3 region has the DNA TGTGCCAGCAGTCTCCGACCCGGCGGGGAGCAGTACTTC. This translates into CASSLRPGGEQYF.

This chain uses TRBV28 with TRBJ1-1; D is ambiguous. This CDR3 has 15 amino acids. Trimming pared 5 bases from V and 1 base from J, leaving 14 bases between. Germline V lookup: CDR1 MDHEN, CDR2 SYDVKM. CDR3 DNA: TGTGCCAGCAGTCCCCGCGGGCACCCGAACACTGAAGCTTTCTTT. Protein sequence: CASSPRGHPNTEAFF.

The chain combines TRBV18 with TRBJ2-1, with 9 nucleotides matching TRBD2. Trimming at V came to 4 bases and at J to 1 base, leaving 11 bases not matched to a gene. The CDR3 spans 18 residues. The germline CDR1 and CDR2 sequences are KGHSH and LQKENI. The CDR3 nucleotides read TGTGCCAGCTCACACCGCCCGCATCTAGCGGGATCCTACAATGAGCAGTTCTTC. It is translated as CASSHRPHLAGSYNEQFF.

The chain recombines TRBV6-5 with TRBJ1-4; possibly TRBD1 for D (5 bases). CDR1 is MNHEY, CDR2 SVGAGI, per germline. Trimming shortened V by 6 bases and J by 7 bases, and 15 bases separated the two germline ends. The CDR3 runs 14 residues. CDR3 in DNA: TGTGCCAGCAGCAAGGTCCAGGGAAGTGAAAAACTGTTTTTT. Its protein is CASSKVQGSEKLFF.

To note about this clone: The sample contains more than one DNA sequence encoding this CDR3. The V and J genes are TRBV9 and TRBJ1-1, with D perhaps TRBD1 (5 bases). Germline CDR1 reads SGDLS; CDR2 reads YYNGEE. The CDR3 is 14 residues long. Between the trimmed V and J ends, which lost 0 bases and 1 base, there was a span of 7 bases. CDR3 amino acids: CASSVGGQNTEAFF. The CDR3 bases are TGTGCCAGCAGCGTAGGAGGACAGAACACTGAAGCTTTCTTT.

The rearrangement uses TRBV10-1 and TRBJ1-3, with 9 nucleotides matching TRBD1. V lost 6 bases, J lost 5 bases, and 8 bases stayed unmatched. CDR3 length: 15 amino acids. From germline, CDR1 is WNHNN and CDR2 SYGVQD (reference sequence). CDR3 nucleotide sequence: TGCGCCAGCAGCCCACAGGGGGCGCGGAGAAACACCATATATTTT. Translated, it gives CASSPQGARRNTIYF.

The rearrangement joins TRBV19 to TRBJ1-3; the D is unclear. Germline V gene lookup returns CDR1 LNHDA and CDR2 SQIVND (reference sequence). The CDR3 spans 15 residues. Trimming took 5 bases from V and 0 from J, leaving 11 bases between them. CDR3 residues: CASSSYGRSGNTIYF. In DNA, the CDR3 is TGTGCCAGTAGTTCCTACGGTCGCTCTGGAAACACCATATATTTT. The full variable domain, with the rest looked up from reference TRBV19 and TRBJ1-3, is DGGITQSPKYLFRKEGQNVTLSCEQNLNHDAMYWYRQDPGQGLRLIYYSQIVNDFQKGDIAEGYSVSREKKESFPLTVTSAQKNPTAFYLCASSSYGRSGNTIYFGEGSWLTVV.

This chain links TRBV15 with TRBJ1-5, with 9 positions matching TRBD1. This CDR3 has 18 residues. The germline gives CDR1 LNHNV, CDR2 YYDKDF (reference sequence). Trimming took 7 bases from V and 2 from J; bases not matched to a gene: 15. CDR3 residues: CATNQGPGQGRGNQPQHF. In nucleotides, the CDR3 is TGTGCCACCAACCAGGGACCGGGACAGGGTCGTGGCAATCAGCCCCAGCATTTT.

The gene calls are TRBV7-2 and TRBJ1-4, with D possibly matching TRBD1 (5 bases). The CDR3 runs 15 residues. The V gene's germline CDR1 is SGHTA and CDR2 FQGNSA. The V end lost 5 bases, the J end lost 2 bases, and 12 bases lay between the germline ends. The CDR3 reads CASSGTGLTNEKLFF. DNA of the CDR3: TGTGCCAGCAGCGGGACGGGACTCACTAATGAAAAACTGTTTTTT.

The chain combines TRBV6-5 with TRBJ2-2; the match to TRBD1 covers 8 bases. CDR1 is MNHEY, CDR2 SVGAGI, per germline. The CDR3 is 15 amino acids. Trimming at V came to 6 bases and at J to 6 bases, leaving 9 bases not matched to a gene. The CDR3, as DNA: TGTGCCAGCAGGACAATGACAGGGGCCCCCGGGGAGCTGTTTTTT. Residues: CASRTMTGAPGELFF.

The count of this clone is one. J is TRBJ1-6 and V is TRBV30; a possible D gene is TRBD1 (5 bases). CDR1 and CDR2 from the germline V gene are GTSNPN and SVGIG (reference sequence). The CDR3 loop spans 13 amino acids. Trimming removed 5 bases from V and 5 bases from J, with 10 bases in between. DNA for the CDR3: TGTGCCTGGTGCGGCAGGGATAATTCACCCCTCCACTTT. This sequence encodes CAWCGRDNSPLHF.

V gene TRBV9 combines with J gene TRBJ1-1; 9 bases are a match to TRBD1. V lost 3 bases and J lost 5; bases outside the gene matches: 5. CDR1 and CDR2 (germline): SGDLS, YYNGEE. The CDR3 totals 14 residues. The DNA of the CDR3 is TGTGCCAGCAGCGCCGGACAGGGGATTACTGAAGCTTTCTTT. Its protein product is CASSAGQGITEAFF.

This clone occurred once. The chain couples TRBV28 to TRBJ1-1; D perhaps matches TRBD1 (5 bases). CDR1 and CDR2 from the germline V gene are MDHEN and SYDVKM. V lost 3 bases to trimming and J lost 10 bases, with 21 bases between them. CDR3 length: 15 amino acids. CDR3 nucleotide sequence: TGTGCCAGCAGTTTTGGGGGTGGGACTCGCTTTGGAGCTTTCTTT. It translates to CASSFGGGTRFGAFF.

The genes are TRBV5-6 and TRBJ2-7; D uncertain. The V end was cut by 0 bases, the J end by 4 bases, with 11 bases between. CDR3 length: 14 amino acids. The germline V gene has CDR1 SGHDT and CDR2 YYEEEE. CDR3 loop: CASSLVRLPYEQYF. In DNA form, the CDR3 reads TGTGCCAGCAGCTTGGTCAGGCTTCCTTACGAGCAGTACTTC.

This chain links TRBV4-2 with TRBJ2-3; D may be TRBD2 (7 bases). Germline V lookup: CDR1 LGHNA, CDR2 YNFKEQ. The CDR3 has 16 residues. Trimming took off 3 bases at V and 5 bases at J, with 18 bases between the two ends. The CDR3 sequence: CASSQRGGGEGDTQYF. The CDR3 DNA is TGTGCCAGCAGCCAGAGAGGGGGGGGCGAGGGAGATACGCAGTATTTT.

V usage is TRBV7-8 and J usage is TRBJ1-4, with D tentatively TRBD1 (5 bases). The CDR3 has 15 amino acids. From germline, CDR1 is SGHVS and CDR2 FQNEAQ. V was shortened by 0 bases and J by 4 bases, with 9 bases between the two germline ends. CDR3: CASSLADTFNEKLFF. CDR3 bases: TGTGCCAGCAGCTTAGCGGACACCTTTAATGAAAAACTGTTTTTT.

The genes are TRBV7-3 and TRBJ1-6; 8 nucleotides align to TRBD1. Germline assignment: CDR1 SGHTA and CDR2 FQGTGA. V trimming: 2 bases; J trimming: 5 bases; junction bases outside the gene matches: 2. CDR3 length: 15 residues. The CDR3: CASSLQGAHNSPLHF. CDR3 nucleotide sequence: TGTGCCAGCAGCTTACAGGGGGCTCATAATTCACCCCTCCACTTT.

The V gene is TRBV28, the J gene TRBJ2-1; TRBD2 aligns across 8 bases. V lost 4 bases to trimming and J lost 5 bases; unmatched junction nucleotides: 13. The CDR3 has 17 amino acids. Germline-derived CDR1 and CDR2 are MDHEN and SYDVKM. CDR3 loop: CASSSPSLGLAHNEQFF. Here the CDR3 DNA reads TGTGCCAGCAGTTCCCCCTCATTAGGACTAGCCCACAATGAGCAGTTCTTC.

V and J are TRBV11-2 and TRBJ1-3, with a tentative D call TRBD1 (6 bases). This CDR3 comprises 17 residues. Germline V gene lookup returns CDR1 SGHAT and CDR2 FQNNGV. With 5 bases removed from V and 3 bases from J, the gap between germline ends came to 20 bases. CDR3 residues: CASSAITIQGYGNTIYF. Here the CDR3 DNA reads TGTGCCAGCAGCGCTATAACGATACAGGGTTATGGAAACACCATATATTTT.

The chain carries TRBV18 and TRBJ2-1, with 10 bases aligning to TRBD1. Germline lookup yields CDR1 KGHSH and CDR2 LQKENI. After removal of 4 bases from V and 14 bases from J, the junction contained 8 bases not matched to a gene. CDR3 size: 13 residues. The CDR3: CASSLGTGDGEFF. In DNA, the CDR3 is TGTGCCAGCTCACTCGGGACAGGGGATGGTGAGTTCTTC.

V gene TRBV10-3 combines with J gene TRBJ2-1, with 13 bases aligning to TRBD2. From germline, CDR1 is ENHRY and CDR2 SYGVKD. The CDR3 totals 15 residues. Germline trimming cut 10 bases from V and 5 bases from J; bases unmatched to any gene: 8. The CDR3 loop reads CASADGTSGDNEQFF. CDR3 bases: TGTGCCAGCGCCGACGGGACTAGCGGGGACAATGAGCAGTTCTTC.

The sample holds one count of this clone. V and J are TRBV7-7 and TRBJ2-1, with 9 bases that match TRBD2. The CDR3 spans 14 residues. Germline CDR1 SSHAT, CDR2 FNYEAQ (reference sequence). With 5 bases clipped from V and 13 bases from J, the junction kept 12 bases outside the gene matches. This chain's CDR3 is CASSPPGASGTQFF. CDR3 nucleotide sequence: TGTGCCAGCAGCCCCCCTGGGGCTAGCGGGACCCAGTTCTTC.

The chain links TRBV6-5 to TRBJ1-2; 10 bases agree with TRBD1. The V segment lost 6 bases and the J segment 5 bases; nucleotides outside the gene matches: 3. The CDR3 is made up of 13 amino acids. Germline values: CDR1 MNHEY, CDR2 SVGAGI. The CDR3 DNA reads TGTGCCAGCAGGACAGGGGGCCTTTATGGCTACACCTTC. It codes for CASRTGGLYGYTF.

The V gene is TRBV2, the J gene TRBJ2-2, with TRBD2 matching over 9 bases. The CDR3 covers 18 residues. The germline CDR1 and CDR2 sequences are SNHLY and FYNNEI. V lost 2 bases to trimming and J lost 4 bases; unmatched junction nucleotides: 11. The CDR3 coding sequence is TGTGCCAGCAGTGAATTGGGCGGCGGGGGGGCTGGCACCGGGGAGCTGTTTTTT. It specifies CASSELGGGGAGTGELFF.

This sequence joins TRBV11-2 and TRBJ2-1; D possibly corresponds to TRBD2 (5 bases). V gave up 1 base and J gave up 0 bases, with 19 bases separating them. CDR1 and CDR2 (germline): SGHAT, FQNNGV. This CDR3 is 19 amino acids long. DNA for the CDR3: TGTGCCAGCAGCTTAGTATACCCGCGGACTGGCTCCTCCTACAATGAGCAGTTCTTC. This encodes CASSLVYPRTGSSYNEQFF.

This chain uses TRBV30 with TRBJ2-6; D perhaps matches TRBD1 (5 bases). V lost 3 bases and J 0 bases, leaving 12 bases between the germline ends. The germline gives CDR1 GTSNPN, CDR2 SVGIG (reference sequence). The CDR3 is 16 amino acids. The CDR3 DNA reads as TGTGCCTGGAGGGATCAGGGATTCTCTGGGGCCAACGTCCTGACTTTC. Its translation: CAWRDQGFSGANVLTF.

The J gene is TRBJ1-2, the V gene TRBV5-8; 11 nucleotides align to TRBD1. Germline CDR1 SGHTS, CDR2 YDEGEE. The CDR3 is made up of 14 amino acids. V gave up 3 bases and J gave up 6 bases; unmatched junction bases: 4. The CDR3 nucleotides read TGTGCCAGCAGCTGGGGGACAGGGGGTGATGGCTACACCTTC. Its translation: CASSWGTGGDGYTF.

CDR3 in amino acids: CATFWTGNTGELFF. In DNA form, the CDR3 reads TGTGCCACCTTCTGGACAGGGAACACCGGGGAGCTGTTTTTT. The genes are TRBV6-1 and TRBJ2-2; 7 positions match TRBD1. CDR1 and CDR2 from the germline V gene are MNHNS and SASEGT. The CDR3 runs 14 residues. J lost 1 base, V lost 10 bases, and 6 bases had no gene match.